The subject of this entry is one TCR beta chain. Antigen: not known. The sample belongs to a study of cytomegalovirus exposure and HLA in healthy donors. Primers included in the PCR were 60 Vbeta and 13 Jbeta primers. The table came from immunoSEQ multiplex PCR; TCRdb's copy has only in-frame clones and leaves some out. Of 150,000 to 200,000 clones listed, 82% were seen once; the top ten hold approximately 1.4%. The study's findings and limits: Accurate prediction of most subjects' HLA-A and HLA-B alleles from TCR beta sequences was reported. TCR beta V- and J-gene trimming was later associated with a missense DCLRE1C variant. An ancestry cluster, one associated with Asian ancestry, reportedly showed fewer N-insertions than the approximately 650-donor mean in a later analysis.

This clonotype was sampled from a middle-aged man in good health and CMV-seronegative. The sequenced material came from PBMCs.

CDR3 amino acids: CASSPYPGLGNEQYF. CDR3 DNA sequence: TGTGCCAGCAGCCCATACCCGGGACTAGGTAACGAGCAGTACTTC. The V and J genes are TRBV9 and TRBJ2-7, with 8 bases lining up with TRBD2. The CDR3 runs to 15 residues. Germline CDR1 and CDR2: SGDLS and YYNGEE. The V and J ends lost 4 bases and 5 bases, in that order; junction bases with no gene match: 11. Supplemented by reference TRBV9 and TRBJ2-7, the full variable domain reads DSGVTQTPKHLITATGQRVTLRCSPRSGDLSVYWYQQSLDQGLQFLIQYYNGEERAKGNILERFSAQQFPDLHSELNLSSLELGDSALYFCASSPYPGLGNEQYFGPGTRLTVT.